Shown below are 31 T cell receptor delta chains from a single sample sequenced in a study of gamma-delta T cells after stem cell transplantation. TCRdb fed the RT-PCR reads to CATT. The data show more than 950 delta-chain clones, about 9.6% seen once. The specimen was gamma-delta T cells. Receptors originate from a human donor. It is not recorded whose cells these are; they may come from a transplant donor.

CDR3 residues: CACDPLPNTVNNTDKLIF. The CDR3 DNA is TGTGCCTGTGACCCTCTGCCCAATACAGTGAACAACACCGATAAACTCATCTTT. The chain is built from TRDV2 and TRDJ1; D remains unclear. The germline V gene has CDR1 GEAIGNYY and CDR2 EKD. The CDR3 totals 18 residues. Trimming stripped 3 bases from V and 0 bases from J, with 22 bases between.

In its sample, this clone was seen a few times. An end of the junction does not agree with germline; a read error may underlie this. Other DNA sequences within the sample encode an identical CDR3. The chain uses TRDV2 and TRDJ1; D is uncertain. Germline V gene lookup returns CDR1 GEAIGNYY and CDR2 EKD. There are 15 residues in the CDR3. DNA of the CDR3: TGTGCCTGTGACTCCCTAGTAGGGCGTACCGATAACCTCATCTTT. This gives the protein CACDSLVGRTDNLIF.

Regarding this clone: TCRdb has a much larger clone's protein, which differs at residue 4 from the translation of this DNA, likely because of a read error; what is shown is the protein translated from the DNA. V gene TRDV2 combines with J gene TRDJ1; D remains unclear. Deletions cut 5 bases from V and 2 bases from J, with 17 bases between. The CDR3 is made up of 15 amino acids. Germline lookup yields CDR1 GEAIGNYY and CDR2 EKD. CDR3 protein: CACGSLVGSTDKLIF. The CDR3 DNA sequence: TGTGCCTGTGGCTCCCTAGTAGGGAGTACCGATAAACTCATCTTT.

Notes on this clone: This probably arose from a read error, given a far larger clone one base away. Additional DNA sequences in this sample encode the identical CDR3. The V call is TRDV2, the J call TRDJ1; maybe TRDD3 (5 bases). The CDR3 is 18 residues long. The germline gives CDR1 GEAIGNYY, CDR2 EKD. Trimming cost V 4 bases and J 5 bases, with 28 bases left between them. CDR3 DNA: TGTGCCTGTGAGCCTATGACCAATACAGGGATCAGCACTGATAAACTCATCTTT. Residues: CACEPMTNTGISTDKLIF.

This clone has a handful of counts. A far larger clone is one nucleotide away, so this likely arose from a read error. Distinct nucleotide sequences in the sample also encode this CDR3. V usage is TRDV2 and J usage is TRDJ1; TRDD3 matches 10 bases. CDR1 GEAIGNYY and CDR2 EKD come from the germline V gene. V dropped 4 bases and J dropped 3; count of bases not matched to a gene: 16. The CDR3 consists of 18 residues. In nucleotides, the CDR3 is TGTGCCTGTGATAGCCTTCAAACGGGGGGATACGCTCCCGATAAACTCATCTTT. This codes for CACDSLQTGGYAPDKLIF.

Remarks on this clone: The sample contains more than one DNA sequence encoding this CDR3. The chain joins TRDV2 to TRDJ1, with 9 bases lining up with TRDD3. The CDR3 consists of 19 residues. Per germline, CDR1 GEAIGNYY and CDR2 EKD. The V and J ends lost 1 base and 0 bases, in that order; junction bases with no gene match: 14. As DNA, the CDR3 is TGTGCCTGTGACACGGTATTGGGGGATAGGAGATCTTACACCGATAAACTCATCTTT. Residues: CACDTVLGDRRSYTDKLIF.

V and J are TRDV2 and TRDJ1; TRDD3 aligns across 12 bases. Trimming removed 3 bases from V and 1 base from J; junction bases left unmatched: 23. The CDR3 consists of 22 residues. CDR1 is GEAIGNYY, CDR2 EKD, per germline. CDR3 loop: CACDSILPPMSSGGYGTDKLIF. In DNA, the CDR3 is TGTGCCTGTGACTCCATCCTTCCTCCAATGTCATCTGGGGGATACGGCACCGATAAACTCATCTTT.

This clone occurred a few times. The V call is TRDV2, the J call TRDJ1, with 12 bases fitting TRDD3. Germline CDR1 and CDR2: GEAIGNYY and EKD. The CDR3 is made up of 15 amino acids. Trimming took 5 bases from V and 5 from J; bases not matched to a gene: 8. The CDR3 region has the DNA TGTGCCTGTGTCCCTCTACTGGGGGATACTGATAAACTCATCTTT. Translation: CACVPLLGDTDKLIF.

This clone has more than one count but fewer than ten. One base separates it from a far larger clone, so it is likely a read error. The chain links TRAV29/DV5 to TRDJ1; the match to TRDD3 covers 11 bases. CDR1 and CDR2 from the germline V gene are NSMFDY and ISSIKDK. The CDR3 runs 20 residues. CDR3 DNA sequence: TGTGCAGCAAGCGCGCGGGCTGGGGGATACTTGCCAAGGTACACCGGTAAACTCATCTTT. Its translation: CAASARAGGYLPRYTGKLIF.

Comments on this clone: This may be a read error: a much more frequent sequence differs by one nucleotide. In DNA, the CDR3 is TGTGCTCTTGGGGATCCCGACTTCCTTCCTACGGGGCGGGGGCTGTACACCGATAAACTCATCTTT. This codes for CALGDPDFLPTGRGLYTDKLIF. This chain joins TRDV1 and TRDJ1; 9 bases match TRDD2. The V gene end was trimmed by 3 bases and the J gene end by 0 bases; junction bases not matched to a gene: 23. The CDR3 runs to 22 residues. Germline V CDR1 and CDR2: TSWWSYY, QGS.

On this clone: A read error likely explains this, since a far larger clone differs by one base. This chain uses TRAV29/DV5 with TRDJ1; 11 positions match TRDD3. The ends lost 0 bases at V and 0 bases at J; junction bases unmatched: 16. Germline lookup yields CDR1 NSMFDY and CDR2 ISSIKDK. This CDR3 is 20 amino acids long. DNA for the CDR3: TGTGCAGCAAGCGCGCGGGCTGGGGGATACTGGCCAAGGTACACCGATAAACTCATCTTT. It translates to CAASARAGGYWPRYTDKLIF.

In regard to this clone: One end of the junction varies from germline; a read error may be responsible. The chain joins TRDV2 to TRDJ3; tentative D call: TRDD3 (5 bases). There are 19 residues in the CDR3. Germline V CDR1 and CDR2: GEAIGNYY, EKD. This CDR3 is CACDTIPAAGSWDTRQTFF. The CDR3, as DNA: TGTGCCTGTGACACTATTCCGGCAGCGGGCTCCTGGGACACCCGACAGACGTTTTTC.

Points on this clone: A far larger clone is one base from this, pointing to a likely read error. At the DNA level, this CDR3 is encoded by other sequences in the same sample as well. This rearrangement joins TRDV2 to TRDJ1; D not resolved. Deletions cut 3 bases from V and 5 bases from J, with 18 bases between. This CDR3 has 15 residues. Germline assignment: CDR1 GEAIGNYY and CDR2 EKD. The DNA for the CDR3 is TGTGCCTGTGACTCCCTAGTAGGGAGTACTGATAAACTCATCTTT. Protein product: CACDSLVGSTDKLIF.

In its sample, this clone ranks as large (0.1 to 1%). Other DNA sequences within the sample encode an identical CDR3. The CDR3 here is CACDTVPSRGIRAPTWDTRQMFF. CDR3 coding DNA: TGTGCCTGTGACACCGTCCCTTCACGGGGGATACGGGCACCGACCTGGGACACCCGACAGATGTTTTTC. The chain couples TRDV2 to TRDJ3; 10 nucleotides match TRDD3. The CDR3 spans 23 residues. The germline V gene has CDR1 GEAIGNYY and CDR2 EKD. Trimming at V came to 0 bases and at J to 2 bases, leaving 18 bases not matched to a gene.

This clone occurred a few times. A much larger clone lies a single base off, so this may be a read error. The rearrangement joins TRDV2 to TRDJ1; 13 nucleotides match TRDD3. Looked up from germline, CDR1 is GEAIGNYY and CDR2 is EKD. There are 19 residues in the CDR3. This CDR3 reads CACDTVHTGGYAATDNLIF. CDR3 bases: TGTGCCTGTGACACCGTACATACTGGGGGATACGCGGCCACCGATAACCTCATCTTT.

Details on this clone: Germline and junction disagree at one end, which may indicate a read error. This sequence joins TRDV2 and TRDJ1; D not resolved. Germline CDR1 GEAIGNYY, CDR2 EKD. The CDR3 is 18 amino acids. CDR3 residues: CACDPLPNTVNITDELIF. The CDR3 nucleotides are TGTGCCTGTGACCCTCTGCCCAATACAGTGAACATCACCGATGAACTCATCTTT.

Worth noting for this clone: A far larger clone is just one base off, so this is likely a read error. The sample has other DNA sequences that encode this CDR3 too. DNA of the CDR3: TGTGCCTGTGACCTGTTACTGGGGGATAATACCCCGAATACCGGGCATTACACCGATAAACTCATCTTT. Amino acid sequence: CACDLLLGDNTPNTGHYTDKLIF. The chain joins TRDV2 to TRDJ1; TRDD3 aligns across 11 bases. This CDR3 is 23 amino acids long. Germline-derived CDR1 and CDR2 are GEAIGNYY and EKD. With 3 bases clipped from V and 0 bases from J, the junction kept 26 bases outside the gene matches.

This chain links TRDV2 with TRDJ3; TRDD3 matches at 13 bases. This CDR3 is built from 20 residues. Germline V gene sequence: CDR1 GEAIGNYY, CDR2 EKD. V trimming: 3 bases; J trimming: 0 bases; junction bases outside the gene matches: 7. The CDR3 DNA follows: TGTGCCTGTGACGGACTGGGGGATACGAAGACCTCCTGGGACACCCGACAGATGTTTTTC. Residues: CACDGLGDTKTSWDTRQMFF.

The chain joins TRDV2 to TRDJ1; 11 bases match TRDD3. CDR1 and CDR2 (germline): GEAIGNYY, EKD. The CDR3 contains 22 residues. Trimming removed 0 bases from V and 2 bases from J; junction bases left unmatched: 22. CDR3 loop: CACDTIGGYAIMNRGTTDKLIF. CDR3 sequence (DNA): TGTGCCTGTGACACCATTGGGGGATACGCGATAATGAATCGTGGTACGACCGATAAACTCATCTTT.

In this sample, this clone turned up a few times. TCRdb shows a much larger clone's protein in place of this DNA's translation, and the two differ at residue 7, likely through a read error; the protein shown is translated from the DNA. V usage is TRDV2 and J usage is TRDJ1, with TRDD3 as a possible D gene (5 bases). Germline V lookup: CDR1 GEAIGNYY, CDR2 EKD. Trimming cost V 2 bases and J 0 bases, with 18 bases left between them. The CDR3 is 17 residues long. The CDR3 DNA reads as TGTGCCTGTGACAGACTGGTGGACCGAAGGGACACCGATAAACTCATCTTT. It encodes CACDRLVDRRDTDKLIF.

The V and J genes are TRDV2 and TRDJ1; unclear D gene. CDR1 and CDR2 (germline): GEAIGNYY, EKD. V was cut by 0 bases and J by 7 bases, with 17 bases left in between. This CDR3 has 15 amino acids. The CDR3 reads CACDTRALERGKLIF. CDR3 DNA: TGTGCCTGTGACACCCGGGCACTCGAAAGGGGTAAACTCATCTTT.

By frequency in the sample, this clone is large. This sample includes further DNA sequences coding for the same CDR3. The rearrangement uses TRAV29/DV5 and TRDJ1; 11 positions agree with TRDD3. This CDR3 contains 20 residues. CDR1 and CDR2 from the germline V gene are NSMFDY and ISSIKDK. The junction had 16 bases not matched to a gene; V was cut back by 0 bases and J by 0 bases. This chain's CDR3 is CAASARAGGYLPRYTDKLIF. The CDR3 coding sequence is TGTGCAGCAAGCGCGCGGGCTGGGGGATACTTGCCAAGGTACACCGATAAACTCATCTTT.

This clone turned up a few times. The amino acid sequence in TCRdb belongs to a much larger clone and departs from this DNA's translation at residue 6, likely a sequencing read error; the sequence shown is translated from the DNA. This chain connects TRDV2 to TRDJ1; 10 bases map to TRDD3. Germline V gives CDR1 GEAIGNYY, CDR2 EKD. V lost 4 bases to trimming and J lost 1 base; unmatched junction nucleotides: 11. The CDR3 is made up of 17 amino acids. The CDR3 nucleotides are TGTGCCTGTGATGCCCGTCTGGGGGATAAACCCACCGATAAACTCATCTTT. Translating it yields CACDARLGDKPTDKLIF.

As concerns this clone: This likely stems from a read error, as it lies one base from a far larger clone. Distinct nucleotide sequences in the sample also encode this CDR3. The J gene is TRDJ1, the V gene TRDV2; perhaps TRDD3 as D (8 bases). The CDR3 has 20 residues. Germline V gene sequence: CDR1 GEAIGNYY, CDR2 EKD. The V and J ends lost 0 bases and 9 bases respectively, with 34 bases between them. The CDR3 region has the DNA TGTGCCTGTGACACCCTCCCTTCCTTGGGGGATCCTTCTGCGACCGAAGAACTCATCTTT. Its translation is CACDTLPSLGDPSATEELIF.

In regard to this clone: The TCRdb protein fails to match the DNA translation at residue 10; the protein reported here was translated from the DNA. The CDR3 region has the DNA TGTGCCTGTGTTGAGGTCGGTGGGGGAGACACCGATAAACTCATCTTT. This sequence encodes CACVEVGGGDTDKLIF. The gene calls are TRDV2 and TRDJ1, with 7 bases lining up with TRDD3. With 5 bases clipped from V and 0 bases from J, the junction kept 11 bases outside the gene matches. Germline-derived CDR1 and CDR2 are GEAIGNYY and EKD. This CDR3 region has 16 residues.

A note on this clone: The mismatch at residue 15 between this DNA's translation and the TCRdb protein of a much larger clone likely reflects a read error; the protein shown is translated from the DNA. The CDR3 coding sequence is TGTGCCTGTGAGCCTATGACCAATACAGGGATCAGCACCGATGAACTCATCTTT. Its translation: CACEPMTNTGISTDELIF. The chain is built from TRDV2 and TRDJ1, with a weak D call TRDD3 (5 bases). The CDR3 runs 18 residues. CDR1 is GEAIGNYY, CDR2 EKD, per germline.

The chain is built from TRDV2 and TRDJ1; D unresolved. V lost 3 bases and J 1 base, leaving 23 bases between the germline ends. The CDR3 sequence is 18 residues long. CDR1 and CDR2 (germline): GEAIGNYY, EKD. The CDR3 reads CACDPLTTPVTLTDKLIF. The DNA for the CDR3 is TGTGCCTGTGACCCTCTGACCACTCCAGTGACCCTCACCGATAAACTCATCTTT.

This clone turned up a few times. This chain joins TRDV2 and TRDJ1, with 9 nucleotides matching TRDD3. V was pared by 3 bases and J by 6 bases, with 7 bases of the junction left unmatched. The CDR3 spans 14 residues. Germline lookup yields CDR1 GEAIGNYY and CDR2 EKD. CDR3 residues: CACDPITGGNKLIF. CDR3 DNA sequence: TGTGCCTGTGACCCCATTACTGGGGGAAATAAACTCATCTTT.

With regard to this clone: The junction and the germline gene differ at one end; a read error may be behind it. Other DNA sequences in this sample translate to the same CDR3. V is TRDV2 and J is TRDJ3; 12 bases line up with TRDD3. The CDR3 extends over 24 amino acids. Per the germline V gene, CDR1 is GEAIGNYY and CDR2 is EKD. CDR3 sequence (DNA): TGTGCTTGTGACACCGGGGGACTGGGGGATACATCACCGAAATCTTCCTGGGACACCCGACAGATGTTTTTC. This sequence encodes CACDTGGLGDTSPKSSWDTRQMFF.

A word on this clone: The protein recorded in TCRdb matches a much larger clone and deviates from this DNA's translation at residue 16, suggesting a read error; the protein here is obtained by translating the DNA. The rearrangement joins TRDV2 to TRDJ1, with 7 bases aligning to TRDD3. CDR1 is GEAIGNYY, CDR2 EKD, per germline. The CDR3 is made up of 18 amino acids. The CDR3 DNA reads TGTGCCTGTGATCCACTGGGGACCGCCAAAAAGGACACCGATAAACCCATCTTT. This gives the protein CACDPLGTAKKDTDKPIF.

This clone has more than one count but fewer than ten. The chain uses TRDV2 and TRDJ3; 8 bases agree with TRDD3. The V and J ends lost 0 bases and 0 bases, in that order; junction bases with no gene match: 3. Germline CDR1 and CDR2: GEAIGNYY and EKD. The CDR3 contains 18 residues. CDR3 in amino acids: CACDTAGGRSWDTRQMFF. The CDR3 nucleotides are TGTGCCTGTGACACCGCTGGGGGACGCTCCTGGGACACCCGACAGATGTTTTTC.